Below are 22 T cell receptor beta chains sequenced from a single sample in a study of technical replicates of blood from a handful of donors. The method was immunoSEQ multiplex PCR; TCRdb's version includes in-frame clones alone and lacks a portion of them. Here the sample spans approximately 81,000 clones, 81% being singletons. The sequencing sample was made of PBMCs. The origin of the receptors is a human donor in good health. Some clones in this sample may be carry-over from other donors' samples.

The chain uses TRBV30 and TRBJ1-6; D is uncertain. The CDR3 loop spans 12 amino acids. The germline V gene has CDR1 GTSNPN and CDR2 SVGIG (reference sequence). V lost 0 bases and J 10 bases, leaving 7 bases between the germline ends. Here the CDR3 DNA reads TGTGCCTGGAGTGTACTCATATCACCCCTCCACTTT. This encodes CAWSVLISPLHF. Drawing the rest from reference TRBV30 and TRBJ1-6, the complete variable domain is SQTIHQWPATLVQPVGSPLSLECTVEGTSNPNLYWYRQAAGRGLQLLFYSVGIGQISSEVPQNLSASRPQDRQFILSSKKLLLSDSGFYLCAWSVLISPLHFGNGTRLTVT.

CDR3 residues: CASSLLGTGNSPLHF. The CDR3 DNA sequence: TGCGCCAGCAGCTTGCTAGGGACAGGGAATTCACCCCTCCACTTT. The rearrangement joins TRBV5-1 to TRBJ1-6, with 9 bases aligning to TRBD1. Trimming took 1 base from V and 7 from J; bases not matched to a gene: 3. There are 15 residues in the CDR3. From germline, CDR1 is SGHRS and CDR2 YFSETQ.

This chain uses TRBV7-3 with TRBJ2-1, with 13 bases identical to TRBD2. Germline loops: CDR1 SGHTA, CDR2 FQGTGA. V was pared by 2 bases and J by 5 bases, with 12 bases of the junction left unmatched. The CDR3 sequence is 19 residues long. CDR3 DNA: TGTGCCAGCAGCTTATTAGCCCTGGGGACTAGCGGGGCCCACAATGAGCAGTTCTTC. Translating it yields CASSLLALGTSGAHNEQFF.

The genes are TRBV19 and TRBJ2-1, with TRBD2 matching over 10 bases. Trimming cost V 1 base and J 7 bases; bases outside gene matches: 16. In germline, CDR1 is LNHDA, CDR2 SQIVND (reference sequence). CDR3 length: 19 residues. This CDR3 is CASSIVPSGGAGSRNEQFF. The CDR3 coding sequence is TGTGCCAGTAGTATAGTGCCCAGCGGGGGGGCCGGGAGTAGAAATGAGCAGTTCTTC.

The V gene is TRBV5-1, the J gene TRBJ2-3; TRBD2 matches 7 bases. Germline V gene lookup returns CDR1 SGHRS and CDR2 YFSETQ. V shed 5 bases and J 1 base; nucleotides not matched to a gene: 16. The CDR3 spans 18 residues. The CDR3 sequence is CASRPQTSWGGRTDTQYF. As DNA, the CDR3 is TGCGCCAGCAGACCGCAAACGAGTTGGGGGGGACGCACAGATACGCAGTATTTT.

The rearrangement joins TRBV11-2 to TRBJ2-7; TRBD1 aligns across 7 bases. This CDR3 has 17 residues. Germline V CDR1 and CDR2: SGHAT, FQNNGV. V lost 5 bases and J lost 6; bases outside the gene matches: 19. CDR3 sequence: CASSPGGLGQTRREQYF. The CDR3 bases are TGTGCCAGCAGCCCAGGCGGGTTGGGACAGACCCGGCGCGAGCAGTACTTC.

This clone was counted only a few times. The chain combines TRBV9 with TRBJ1-2; tentative D call: TRBD1 (6 bases). Germline CDR1 SGDLS, CDR2 YYNGEE. The ends were cut back, 6 bases at V and 4 bases at J, with 16 bases in the middle. The CDR3 contains 14 residues. The chain's CDR3 is CASTSTGGGYGYTF. The CDR3 nucleotides are TGTGCCAGCACCTCTACGGGAGGGGGCTATGGCTACACCTTC.

The J gene is TRBJ2-3, the V gene TRBV7-9; 13 bases are shared with TRBD2. Germline V lookup: CDR1 SEHNR, CDR2 FQNEAQ (reference sequence). With V trimmed by 2 bases and J by 3 bases, 8 bases remained unmatched. This CDR3 has 18 residues. Written as DNA, the CDR3 is TGTGCCAGCAGCTTAATTACTAGCGGGAGGGCCTCTACAGATACGCAGTATTTT. This codes for CASSLITSGRASTDTQYF.

This chain connects TRBV9 to TRBJ2-2, with TRBD2 identical over 16 bases. The germline gives CDR1 SGDLS, CDR2 YYNGEE. The CDR3 extends over 16 amino acids. V dropped 3 bases and J dropped 7; count of bases not matched to a gene: 3. Here the CDR3 reads CASSEGTSGRVGELFF. DNA of the CDR3: TGTGCCAGCAGCGAAGGGACTAGCGGGAGGGTCGGGGAGCTGTTTTTT.

V gene TRBV7-2 combines with J gene TRBJ2-5; no definite D call. Trimming left V 3 bases short and J 0 bases short, with 5 bases between. The CDR3 covers 13 residues. CDR1 SGHTA and CDR2 FQGNSA come from the germline V gene. The CDR3 loop reads CASSFYNQETQYF. In DNA, the CDR3 is TGTGCCAGCAGCTTTTACAACCAAGAGACCCAGTACTTC.

The genes are TRBV7-9 and TRBJ2-5; 8 bases agree with TRBD1. Germline CDR1 is SEHNR and CDR2 is FQNEAQ (reference sequence). V lost 5 bases to trimming and J lost 5 bases; unmatched junction nucleotides: 4. This CDR3 has 13 residues. CDR3 bases: TGTGCCAGCAGCCTGACAGGGGCGGAGACCCAGTACTTC. Protein: CASSLTGAETQYF.

This chain links TRBV5-1 with TRBJ2-7; 9 nucleotides align to TRBD2. The CDR3 length is 17 residues. The germline CDR1 and CDR2 sequences are SGHRS and YFSETQ. V shed 4 bases, J shed 2 bases, and the junction held 13 bases outside the gene matches. In nucleotides, the CDR3 is TGCGCCAGCAGCCGGCGCGTATCTAGCGGGGAAACCTACGAGCAGTACTTC. It codes for CASSRRVSSGETYEQYF.

This chain joins TRBV5-4 and TRBJ2-2; a weak D match, TRBD2 (7 bases). The CDR3 runs to 17 residues. Trimming pared 4 bases from V and 3 bases from J, leaving 19 bases between. Germline V gene lookup returns CDR1 SGHNT and CDR2 YYREEE (reference sequence). The CDR3 reads CASSPGGVGLDTGELFF. Here the CDR3 DNA reads TGTGCCAGCAGCCCGGGGGGCGTAGGTCTTGACACCGGGGAGCTGTTTTTT. The variable domain in full, completed from reference TRBV5-4 and TRBJ2-2, reads ETGVTQSPTHLIKTRGQQVTLRCSSQSGHNTVSWYQQALGQGPQFIFQYYREEENGRGNFPPRFSGLQFPNYSSELNVNALELDDSALYLCASSPGGVGLDTGELFFGEGSRLTVL.

The rearrangement links TRBV5-6 to TRBJ2-1, with 12 bases aligning to TRBD2. The CDR3 runs to 15 residues. The germline gives CDR1 SGHDT, CDR2 YYEEEE. V shed 4 bases, J shed 10 bases, and the junction held 9 bases outside the gene matches. The CDR3 region is CASSLLAGGQGEQFF. In nucleotides, the CDR3 is TGTGCCAGCAGCCTACTAGCGGGGGGCCAAGGAGAGCAGTTCTTC.

This chain links TRBV6-1 with TRBJ1-1; D gene ambiguous. Germline CDR1 is MNHNS and CDR2 is SASEGT. CDR3 length equals 10 residues. V was clipped by 7 bases and J by 4 bases, with 4 bases between them. This chain's CDR3 is CASTSTEAFF. For the CDR3, the DNA is TGTGCCAGCACGAGCACTGAAGCTTTCTTT.

This chain connects TRBV30 to TRBJ2-3; 7 nucleotides agree with TRBD2. Germline lookup yields CDR1 GTSNPN and CDR2 SVGIG (reference sequence). This CDR3 spans 15 amino acids. V lost 2 bases and J lost 0; bases outside the gene matches: 5. The CDR3 DNA follows: TGTGCCTGGAGTAAATATAGCGGGAGCACAGATACGCAGTATTTT. Translation: CAWSKYSGSTDTQYF. The full variable domain, completed using reference TRBV30 and TRBJ2-3, is SQTIHQWPATLVQPVGSPLSLECTVEGTSNPNLYWYRQAAGRGLQLLFYSVGIGQISSEVPQNLSASRPQDRQFILSSKKLLLSDSGFYLCAWSKYSGSTDTQYFGPGTRLTVL.

V and J are TRBV7-9 and TRBJ2-2; 10 bases are shared with TRBD1. CDR1 is SEHNR, CDR2 FQNEAQ, per germline (reference sequence). This CDR3 region has 16 residues. V shed 6 bases, J shed 0 bases, and the junction held 4 bases outside the gene matches. CDR3 coding DNA: TGTGCCAGCAGACCCGGACAGGGGGCGAACACCGGGGAGCTGTTTTTT. It codes for CASRPGQGANTGELFF.

The rearrangement links TRBV27 to TRBJ2-7; the D is unclear. The germline V and J ends were trimmed by 1 base and 0 bases, with 13 bases remaining between them. Germline assignment: CDR1 MNHEY and CDR2 SMNVEV (reference sequence). The length of the CDR3 is 16 residues. The DNA for the CDR3 is TGTGCCAGCAGTTTATTTCCGGGTTCGGGCTCCTACGAGCAGTACTTC. This gives the protein CASSLFPGSGSYEQYF.

J is TRBJ1-5 and V is TRBV6-5; 7 bases fit TRBD1. V was clipped by 5 bases and J by 4 bases; unmatched bases: 8. Germline CDR1 reads MNHEY; CDR2 reads SVGAGI. This CDR3 has 15 amino acids. The CDR3 reads CASSTRQGTNQPQHF. Here the CDR3 DNA reads TGTGCCAGCAGTACCAGACAGGGAACAAATCAGCCCCAGCATTTT.

The chain carries TRBV29-1 and TRBJ2-2; TRBD2 matches 15 bases. CDR1 and CDR2 from the germline V gene are SQVTM and ANQGSEA. The CDR3 covers 16 residues. Germline trimming cut 7 bases from V and 5 bases from J; bases unmatched to any gene: 8. CDR3 coding DNA: TGCAGCGGACGTGGACTAGCGGGAGGGCCAACCGGGGAGCTGTTTTTT. It specifies CSGRGLAGGPTGELFF.

The chain joins TRBV4-2 to TRBJ2-7; TRBD1 is a possible D gene (6 bases). Trimming cost V 4 bases and J 3 bases, with 13 bases left between them. This CDR3 region has 14 residues. Per the germline V gene, CDR1 is LGHNA and CDR2 is YNFKEQ. The DNA for the CDR3 is TGTGCCAGCAGCCCCCAGGGGCTGAGCTACGAGCAGTACTTC. Translated: CASSPQGLSYEQYF.

The V and J genes are TRBV6-4 and TRBJ2-1; 8 positions match TRBD2. Germline V gene sequence: CDR1 MRHNA, CDR2 SNTAGT. This CDR3 region has 15 residues. Trimming removed 0 bases from V and 6 bases from J; junction bases left unmatched: 4. The CDR3 region has the DNA TGTGCCAGCAGTGACTCCGGGGGGGGCCTCAATGAGCAGTTCTTC. Translated: CASSDSGGGLNEQFF.